These 9 T cell receptor beta chains were sequenced from one sample in a study of Graves' ophthalmopathy and Graves' hyperthyroidism. The sequenced template was RNA, covering the TCR beta CDR3 region. In the first round, RT-PCR was carried out with HTBI primers, and a multiplex PCR formed the second round. MiXCR was run by TCRdb on the multiplex PCR reads, yielding one entry per CDR3 protein. This sample has about 660,000 distinct CDR3 sequences, with more than 40% found just once. The sample taken for sequencing was peripheral blood. These receptors were obtained from an adult man with Graves' ophthalmopathy.

A word on this clonotype: Possible read error: a much larger clone is one base away. The final CDR3 position lacks the conserved phenylalanine or tryptophan, pointing to a likely read error. CDR3 nucleotide sequence: TGTGCCAGCAGCTATGGAGGGACAGGGCACGAGCAGTACTGC. This sequence encodes CASSYGGTGHEQYC. The V call is TRBV5-4, the J call TRBJ2-7; 9 nucleotides line up with TRBD1. The CDR3 has 14 residues. V shed 3 bases, J shed 5 bases, and the junction held 6 bases outside the gene matches. CDR1 and CDR2 (germline): SGHNT, YYREEE (reference sequence).

This clonotype was recorded a few times. V is TRBV20-1 and J is TRBJ2-2, with 9 bases aligning to TRBD2. CDR3 length: 13 residues. Germline-derived CDR1 and CDR2 are DFQATT and SNEGSKA (reference sequence). In DNA form, the CDR3 reads TGCAGCGCGGGAGGGCCAAACACCGGGGAGCTGTTTTTT. This encodes CSAGGPNTGELFF.

The CDR3: CATSSLQGSHEAFF. Here the CDR3 DNA reads TGTGCCACCAGCAGCTTACAGGGTTCGCATGAAGCTTTCTTT. The V call is TRBV15, the J call TRBJ1-1; TRBD1 might be the D (6 bases). V was trimmed by 3 bases and J by 7 bases, leaving 15 bases between them. The V gene's germline CDR1 is LNHNV and CDR2 YYDKDF (reference sequence). The CDR3 has 14 residues.

The chain links TRBV19 to TRBJ1-4; 8 positions match TRBD1. This CDR3 comprises 14 residues. V trimming: 4 bases; J trimming: 10 bases; junction bases outside the gene matches: 8. Germline V gene sequence: CDR1 LNHDA, CDR2 SQIVND (reference sequence). The DNA for the CDR3 is TGTGCCAGTAGTACGACAGGGGAATTGAGAAAACTGTTTTTT. It translates to CASSTTGELRKLFF.

This clonotype was recorded at least ten times. The V gene is TRBV24-1, the J gene TRBJ1-2; 7 nucleotides match TRBD1. This CDR3 spans 14 amino acids. The V segment lost 7 bases and the J segment 3 bases; nucleotides outside the gene matches: 7. The germline CDR1 and CDR2 sequences are KGHDR and SFDVKD. CDR3 sequence: CATSPRGQDYGYTF. CDR3 DNA: TGTGCCACCAGCCCTCGCGGACAGGACTATGGCTACACCTTC.

This clonotype came up many times. This sequence joins TRBV7-9 and TRBJ2-7, with D tentatively TRBD2 (5 bases). Germline V gene sequence: CDR1 SEHNR, CDR2 FQNEAQ (reference sequence). Trimming stripped 2 bases from V and 7 bases from J, with 9 bases between. CDR3 length: 12 amino acids. CDR3 amino acids: CASSLTGLEQYF. The DNA for the CDR3 is TGTGCCAGCAGCTTAACGGGATTGGAGCAGTACTTC.

This clonotype was seen repeatedly, ten times or more. This chain uses TRBV7-3 with TRBJ1-5, with D maybe TRBD1 (6 bases). Germline V gene sequence: CDR1 SGHTA, CDR2 FQGTGA. The CDR3 extends over 13 amino acids. V was pared by 5 bases and J by 6 bases, with 11 bases between. CDR3 sequence (DNA): TGTGCCAGCAGCCTACAACAGGGTCAGCCCCAGCATTTT. Protein: CASSLQQGQPQHF.

V gene TRBV5-1 combines with J gene TRBJ1-1; D is possibly TRBD1 (6 bases). Germline V gene data show CDR1 as SGHRS and CDR2 as YFSETQ. V lost 3 bases and J 5 bases, leaving 20 bases between the germline ends. The CDR3 totals 16 residues. The CDR3 region has the DNA TGCGCCAGCAGCTCGATGTTGACAGGACAGAGGACTGAAGCTTTCTTT. Protein product: CASSSMLTGQRTEAFF.

V usage is TRBV29-1 and J usage is TRBJ2-6; TRBD2 matches 7 bases. The V and J ends lost 8 bases and 2 bases, in that order; junction bases with no gene match: 9. Germline CDR1 and CDR2: SQVTM and ANQGSEA. The CDR3 has 15 residues. DNA of the CDR3: TGCAGCCTCGGGACGGGGGGTACTGGGGCCAACGTCCTGACTTTC. This codes for CSLGTGGTGANVLTF.